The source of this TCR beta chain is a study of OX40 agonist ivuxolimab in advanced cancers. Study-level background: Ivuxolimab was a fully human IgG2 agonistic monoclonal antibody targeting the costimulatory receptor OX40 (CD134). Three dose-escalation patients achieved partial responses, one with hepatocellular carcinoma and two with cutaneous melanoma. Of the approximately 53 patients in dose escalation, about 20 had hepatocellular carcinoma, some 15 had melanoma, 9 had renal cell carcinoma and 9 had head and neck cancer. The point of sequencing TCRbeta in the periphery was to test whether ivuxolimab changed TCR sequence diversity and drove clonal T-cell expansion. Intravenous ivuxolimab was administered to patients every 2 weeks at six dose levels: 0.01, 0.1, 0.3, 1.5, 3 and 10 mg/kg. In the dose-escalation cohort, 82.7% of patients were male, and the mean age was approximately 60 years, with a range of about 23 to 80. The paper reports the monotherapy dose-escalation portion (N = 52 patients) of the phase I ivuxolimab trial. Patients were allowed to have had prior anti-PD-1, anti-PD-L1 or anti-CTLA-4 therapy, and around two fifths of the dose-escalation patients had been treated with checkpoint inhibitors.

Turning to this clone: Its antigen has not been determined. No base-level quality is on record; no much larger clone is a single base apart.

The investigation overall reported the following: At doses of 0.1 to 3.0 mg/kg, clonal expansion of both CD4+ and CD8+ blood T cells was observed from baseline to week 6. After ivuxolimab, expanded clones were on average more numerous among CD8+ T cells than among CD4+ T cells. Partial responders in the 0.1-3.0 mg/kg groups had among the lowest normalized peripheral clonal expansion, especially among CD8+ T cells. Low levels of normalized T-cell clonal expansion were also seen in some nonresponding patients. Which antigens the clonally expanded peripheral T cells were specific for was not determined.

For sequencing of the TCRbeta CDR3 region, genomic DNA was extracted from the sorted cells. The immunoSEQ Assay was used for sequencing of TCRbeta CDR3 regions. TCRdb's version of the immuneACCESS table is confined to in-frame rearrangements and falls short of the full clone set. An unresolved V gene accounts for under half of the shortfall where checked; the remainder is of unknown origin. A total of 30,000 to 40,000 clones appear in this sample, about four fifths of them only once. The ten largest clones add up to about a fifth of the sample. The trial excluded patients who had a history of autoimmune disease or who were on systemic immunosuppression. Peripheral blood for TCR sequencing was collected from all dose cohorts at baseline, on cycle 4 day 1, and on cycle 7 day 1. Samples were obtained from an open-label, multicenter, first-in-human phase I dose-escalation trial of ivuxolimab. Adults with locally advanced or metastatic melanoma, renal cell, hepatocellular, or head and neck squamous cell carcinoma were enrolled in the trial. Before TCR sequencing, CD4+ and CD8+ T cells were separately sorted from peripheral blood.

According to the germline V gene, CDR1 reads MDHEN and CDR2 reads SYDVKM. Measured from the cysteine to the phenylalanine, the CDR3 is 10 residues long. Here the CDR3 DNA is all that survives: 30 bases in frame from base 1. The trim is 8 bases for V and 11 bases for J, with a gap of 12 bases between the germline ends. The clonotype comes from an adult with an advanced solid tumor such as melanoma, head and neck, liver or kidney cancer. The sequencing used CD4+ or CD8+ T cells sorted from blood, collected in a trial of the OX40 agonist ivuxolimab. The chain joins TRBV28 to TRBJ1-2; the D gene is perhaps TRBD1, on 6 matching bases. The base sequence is TGTGCCAGCCGCCAGGGGAGGTACACCTTC. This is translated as CASRQGRYTF.